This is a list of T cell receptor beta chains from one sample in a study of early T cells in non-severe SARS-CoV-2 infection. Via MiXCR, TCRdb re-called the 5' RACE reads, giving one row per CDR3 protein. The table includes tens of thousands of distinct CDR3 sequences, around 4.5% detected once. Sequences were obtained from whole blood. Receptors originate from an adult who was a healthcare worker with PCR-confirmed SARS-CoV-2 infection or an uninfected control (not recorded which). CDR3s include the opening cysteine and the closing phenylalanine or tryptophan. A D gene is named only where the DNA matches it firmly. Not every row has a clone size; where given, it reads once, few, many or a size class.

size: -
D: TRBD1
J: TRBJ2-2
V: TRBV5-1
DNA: TGCGCCAGCAGCCGGAACCCGACAGGGCTCGCGAACACCGGGGAGCTGTTTTTT
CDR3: CASSRNPTGLANTGELFF

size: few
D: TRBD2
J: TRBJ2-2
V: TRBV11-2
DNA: TGTGCCAGCAGCGCTCGACTAGCTAGCGGGAGAGACACCGGGGAGCTGTTTTTT
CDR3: CASSARLASGRDTGELFF

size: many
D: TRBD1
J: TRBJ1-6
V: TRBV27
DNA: TGTGCCAGCAGATCCGGGACAGGGAACAATTCACCCCTCCACTTT
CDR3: CASRSGTGNNSPLHF

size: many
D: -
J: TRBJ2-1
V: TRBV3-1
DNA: TGTGCCAGCAGCCAATTAAAGGAGCAGTTCTTC
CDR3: CASSQLKEQFF

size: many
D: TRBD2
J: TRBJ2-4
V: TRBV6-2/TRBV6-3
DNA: TGTGCCAGCAGTTACTCTCCTAGCGGCAAAAACATTCAGTACTTC
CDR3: CASSYSPSGKNIQYF

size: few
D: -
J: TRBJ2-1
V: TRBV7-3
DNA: TGTGCCAGCAGCGTAACCCCCTCCCTCTACAATGAGCAGTTCTTC
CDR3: CASSVTPSLYNEQFF

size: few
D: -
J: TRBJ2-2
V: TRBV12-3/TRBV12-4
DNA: TGTGCCAGCAGTTTGATCCTAGCAGCCACCGGGGAGCTGTTTTTT
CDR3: CASSLILAATGELFF

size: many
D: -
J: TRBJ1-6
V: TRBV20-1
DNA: TGCAGTGCTAAGGAGGGCAGGAGCTCCTATAATTCACCCCTCCACTTT
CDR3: CSAKEGRSSYNSPLHF

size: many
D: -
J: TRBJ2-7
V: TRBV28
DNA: TGTGCCAGCAGCCCCCCCACGCCGGCCTACGAGCAGTACTTC
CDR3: CASSPPTPAYEQYF

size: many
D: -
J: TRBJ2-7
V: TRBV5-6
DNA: TGTGCCAGCAGCTTGGCCGGAGGGCCCCACGAGCAGTACTTC
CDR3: CASSLAGGPHEQYF

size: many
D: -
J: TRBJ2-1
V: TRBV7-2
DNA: TGTGCCAGCAGCCCCGGTGCTGGGAGAATTAACAATGAGCAGTTCTTC
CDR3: CASSPGAGRINNEQFF

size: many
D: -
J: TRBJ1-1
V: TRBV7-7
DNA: TGTGCCAGCAGTCGGCGGGTGGAGACTGAAGCTTTCTTT
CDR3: CASSRRVETEAFF

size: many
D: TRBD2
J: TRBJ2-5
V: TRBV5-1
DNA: TGCGCCAGCAGCTCCAGGACTAGCGGCCCGGGGGAGACCCAGTACTTC
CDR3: CASSSRTSGPGETQYF

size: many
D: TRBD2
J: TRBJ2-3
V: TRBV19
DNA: TGTGCCAGTAGCCGGAAGGCGGGAGACACAGATACGCAGTATTTT
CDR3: CASSRKAGDTDTQYF

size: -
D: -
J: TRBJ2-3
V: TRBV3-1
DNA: TGTGCCAGCAGCCCAGGGGGGACCATCACAGATACGCAGTATTTT
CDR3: CASSPGGTITDTQYF

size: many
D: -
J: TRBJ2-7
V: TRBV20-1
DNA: TGCAGTGCCTCAGGTGAAAGCTACGAGCAGTACTTC
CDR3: CSASGESYEQYF

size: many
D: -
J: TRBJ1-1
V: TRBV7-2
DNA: TGTGCCAGCAGCTTAGCGAGGACAGAGAACACTGAAGCTTTCTTT
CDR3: CASSLARTENTEAFF

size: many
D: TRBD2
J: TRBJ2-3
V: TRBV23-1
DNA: TGCGCCAGCAGTCACGCCGGGACTAGCGGGAGAATAGATTTAACAGATACGCAGTATTTT
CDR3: CASSHAGTSGRIDLTDTQYF

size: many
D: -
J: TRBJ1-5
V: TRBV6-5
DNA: TGTGCCAGCAGTCTAGAAGGGGTGTCTGGCAATCAGCCCCAGCATTTT
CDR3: CASSLEGVSGNQPQHF

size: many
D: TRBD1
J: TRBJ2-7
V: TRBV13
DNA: TGTGCCAGCAGCCCACCGGGACAGGGGATCCACGAGCAGTACTTC
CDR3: CASSPPGQGIHEQYF

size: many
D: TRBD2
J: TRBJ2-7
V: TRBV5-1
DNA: TGCGCCAGCAGGACTAGCGGGAGTATGTACGAGCAGTACTTC
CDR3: CASRTSGSMYEQYF

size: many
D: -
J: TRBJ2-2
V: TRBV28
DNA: TGTGCCAGCAGTTTAGGGGGGACAGTGAACACCGGGGAGCTGTTTTTT
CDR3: CASSLGGTVNTGELFF

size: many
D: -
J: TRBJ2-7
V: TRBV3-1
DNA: TGTGCCAGCAGCCAGTCGGGAGTGCCCTACGAGCAGTACTTC
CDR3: CASSQSGVPYEQYF

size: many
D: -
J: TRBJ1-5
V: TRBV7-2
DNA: TGTGCCAGCAGCCCGGTACAGATTAATCAGCCCCAGCATTTT
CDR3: CASSPVQINQPQHF

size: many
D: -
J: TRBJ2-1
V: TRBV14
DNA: TGTGCCAGCAGCCAAGTTGGGTTCTCCTACAATGAGCAGTTCTTC
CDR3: CASSQVGFSYNEQFF

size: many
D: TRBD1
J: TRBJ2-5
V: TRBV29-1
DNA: TGCAGCGTTGAAGCGGGGACAGACATCCAAGAGACCCAGTACTTC
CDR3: CSVEAGTDIQETQYF

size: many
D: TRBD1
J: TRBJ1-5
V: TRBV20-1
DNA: TGCAGTGCTAGCTCGGCACTTCAGGGGGGTGTGCAGCCCCAGCATTTT
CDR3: CSASSALQGGVQPQHF

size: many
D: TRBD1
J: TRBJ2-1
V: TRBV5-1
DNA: TGCGCCAGCAGCTTGGCGACAGGGGAGGCCTCCTACAATGAGCAGTTCTTC
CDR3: CASSLATGEASYNEQFF

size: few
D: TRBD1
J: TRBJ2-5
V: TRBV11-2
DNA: TGTGCCAGCAGCTCACCGGACAGGAAAGAGACCCAGTACTTC
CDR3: CASSSPDRKETQYF

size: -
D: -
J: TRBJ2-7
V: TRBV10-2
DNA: TGCGCCAGCAGTCCGACATCTCCGGGCGAGCAGTACTTC
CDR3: CASSPTSPGEQYF

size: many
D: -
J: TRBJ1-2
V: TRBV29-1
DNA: TGCAGCGCACTCATACAGGGAAACTATGGCTACACCTTC
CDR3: CSALIQGNYGYTF

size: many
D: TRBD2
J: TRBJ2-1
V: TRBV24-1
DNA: TGTGCCACTCGGACTAGCGGGAGAAATGAGCAGTTCTTC
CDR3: CATRTSGRNEQFF

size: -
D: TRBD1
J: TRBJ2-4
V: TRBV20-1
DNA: TGCAGTGCCGTTACTCGAGGGGGACAGGCGATTCAGTACTTC
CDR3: CSAVTRGGQAIQYF

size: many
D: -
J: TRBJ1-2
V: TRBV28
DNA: TGTGCCAGCAGTTTCCTTAACTATGGCTACACCTTC
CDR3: CASSFLNYGYTF

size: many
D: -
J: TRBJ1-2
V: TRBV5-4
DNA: TGTGCCAGCAGCTACTCGGGAAGCGCAGGGAACTATGGCTACACCTTC
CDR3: CASSYSGSAGNYGYTF

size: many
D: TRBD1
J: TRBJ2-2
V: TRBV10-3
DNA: TGTGCCATCAGAGGACAGGGAAACACCGGGGAGCTGTTTTTT
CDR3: CAIRGQGNTGELFF

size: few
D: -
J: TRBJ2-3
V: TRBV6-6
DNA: TGTGCCAGCAGTAAGGACGGTTCCGGGACAGATACGCAGTATTTT
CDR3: CASSKDGSGTDTQYF

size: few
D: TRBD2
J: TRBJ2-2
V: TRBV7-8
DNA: TGTGCTAGCGGAGTGGGTAGCGGGCTTACCGGGGAGCTGTTTTTT
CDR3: CASGVGSGLTGELFF

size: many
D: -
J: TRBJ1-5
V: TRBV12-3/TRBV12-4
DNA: TGTGCCAGCAGTTTGGCGAATCAGCCCCAGCATTTT
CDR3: CASSLANQPQHF

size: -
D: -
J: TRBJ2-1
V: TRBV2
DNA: TGTGCCAGCAGTGAGAGGGCAGTCGAGCAGTTCTTC
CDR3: CASSERAVEQFF

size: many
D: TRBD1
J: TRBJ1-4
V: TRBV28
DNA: TGTGCCAGCAGTCCGTACAGGGGGAACAATGAAAAACTGTTTTTT
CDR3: CASSPYRGNNEKLFF

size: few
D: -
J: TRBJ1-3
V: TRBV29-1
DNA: TGCAGCGTTGCCCTATCTACAGATGGAAACACCATATATTTT
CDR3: CSVALSTDGNTIYF

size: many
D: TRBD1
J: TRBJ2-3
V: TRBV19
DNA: TGTGCCAGTAGTATCTCGCAGACAGGGGGCCACACAGATACGCAGTATTTT
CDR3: CASSISQTGGHTDTQYF

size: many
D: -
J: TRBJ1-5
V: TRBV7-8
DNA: TGTGCCAGCAGCCCAACAGGTACTAGCAATCAGCCCCAGCATTTT
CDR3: CASSPTGTSNQPQHF